Each of the 31 T cell receptor beta chains below was sequenced from the same sample in a study of early T cells in non-severe SARS-CoV-2 infection. TCRdb ran MiXCR on the 5' RACE reads and lists one entry per CDR3 protein. The sample has tens of thousands of distinct CDR3 sequences, around 12% seen once. The sample here was whole blood, taken at baseline. Receptors were obtained from an adult who was a healthcare worker with PCR-confirmed SARS-CoV-2 infection or an uninfected control (not recorded which). The donor label of this sample is uncertain.

This clonotype was seen at least ten times. The chain combines TRBV3-1 with TRBJ1-1, with 8 bases that match TRBD1. Losses at the gene ends were 1 base for V and 7 bases for J; bases not matched to a gene: 5. The CDR3 consists of 14 residues. CDR1 LGHDT and CDR2 YNNKEL come from the germline V gene (reference sequence). The CDR3 bases are TGTGCCAGCAGCCAAGGACAGGGGAGTCTTGAAGCTTTCTTT. This gives the protein CASSQGQGSLEAFF.

The CDR3 is CASRGVGADTQYF. The DNA for the CDR3 is TGTGCCAGCCGCGGGGTCGGGGCAGATACGCAGTATTTT. J is TRBJ2-3 and V is TRBV7-8, with D tentatively TRBD2 (6 bases). CDR3 length: 13 amino acids. Germline CDR1 and CDR2: SGHVS and FQNEAQ. V was trimmed by 8 bases and J by 4 bases, leaving 13 bases between them.

This chain connects TRBV5-1 to TRBJ2-2, with a possible D match to TRBD2 (6 bases). V lost 4 bases and J lost 4, with 11 bases in between. The CDR3 runs to 14 residues. Looked up from germline, CDR1 is SGHRS and CDR2 is YFSETQ. CDR3 in amino acids: CASSAGLSTGELFF. The CDR3 region has the DNA TGCGCCAGCAGCGCGGGACTGAGCACCGGGGAGCTGTTTTTT.

The genes are TRBV18 and TRBJ1-2; possibly TRBD1 for D (6 bases). Per germline, CDR1 KGHSH and CDR2 LQKENI. There are 15 residues in the CDR3. Trimming pared 0 bases from V and 3 bases from J, leaving 11 bases between. CDR3 sequence reads: CASSPPGGLDYGYTF. DNA of the CDR3: TGTGCCAGCTCACCACCCGGGGGGCTCGACTATGGCTACACCTTC.

This clonotype turned up a few times. V usage is TRBV6-6 and J usage is TRBJ1-3; D call uncertain. Trimming removed 0 bases from V and 5 bases from J, with 11 bases in between. In germline, CDR1 is MNHNY, CDR2 SVGAGI (reference sequence). The CDR3 runs to 15 residues. The CDR3 is CASSYSSGNRNTIYF. The CDR3 DNA sequence: TGTGCCAGCAGTTACTCGAGCGGGAATAGAAACACCATATATTTT.

In its sample, this clonotype was seen many times. The chain joins TRBV14 to TRBJ1-1; D not certain. This CDR3 is 13 amino acids long. V lost 6 bases, J lost 2 bases, and 10 bases lay in between. The germline V gene has CDR1 SGHDN and CDR2 FVKESK. The CDR3 spells CASSPQQNTEAFF. The CDR3 DNA reads TGTGCCAGCAGTCCTCAGCAAAACACTGAAGCTTTCTTT.

The chain links TRBV25-1 to TRBJ1-5, with D uncertain. Germline assignment: CDR1 MGHDK and CDR2 SYGVNS. The V end lost 1 base, the J end lost 0 bases, and 7 bases lay between the germline ends. This CDR3 is built from 15 residues. The CDR3 here is CASSESGLSNQPQHF. The CDR3 DNA is TGTGCCAGCAGTGAATCTGGGCTTAGCAATCAGCCCCAGCATTTT.

The V call is TRBV5-1, the J call TRBJ1-1, with D perhaps TRBD1 (5 bases). The CDR3 runs to 13 residues. Germline CDR1 reads SGHRS; CDR2 reads YFSETQ. Between the trimmed V and J ends, which lost 6 bases and 3 bases, there was a span of 12 bases. In nucleotides, the CDR3 is TGCGCCAGCATGGTGGGGCGCGACACTGAAGCTTTCTTT. Translated, it gives CASMVGRDTEAFF.

This chain links TRBV12-3 or TRBV12-4 with TRBJ1-1; D remains unclear. With 4 bases removed from V and 5 bases from J, the gap between germline ends came to 14 bases. The CDR3 length is 14 residues. CDR3 protein: CASSWSRAGTEAFF. Written as DNA, the CDR3 is TGTGCCAGCAGTTGGAGCCGGGCTGGGACTGAAGCTTTCTTT.

The sample holds a few counts of this clonotype. V usage is TRBV30 and J usage is TRBJ2-2; 8 bases line up with TRBD1. Unmatched junction bases numbered 5, after V lost 3 bases and J lost 2 bases. CDR1 is GTSNPN and CDR2 is SVGIG in the germline V gene (reference sequence). CDR3 length equals 15 residues. The CDR3 here is CAWRRTGINTGELFF. The CDR3, as DNA: TGTGCCTGGAGAAGGACAGGGATTAACACCGGGGAGCTGTTTTTT.

This chain uses TRBV12-5 with TRBJ2-4; 12 bases map to TRBD1. Per germline, CDR1 LGHNT and CDR2 FRNRAP. This CDR3 contains 17 residues. V trimming: 5 bases; J trimming: 3 bases; junction bases outside the gene matches: 8. Here the CDR3 reads CASGPGTGGWDKNIQYF. CDR3 sequence (DNA): TGTGCTAGTGGTCCCGGGACAGGGGGCTGGGACAAAAACATTCAGTACTTC. Looking up the rest from reference TRBV12-5 and TRBJ2-4 gives the full variable domain: DARVTQTPRHKVTEMGQEVTMRCQPILGHNTVFWYRQTMMQGLELLAYFRNRAPLDDSGMPKDRFSAEMPDATLATLKIQPSEPRDSAVYFCASGPGTGGWDKNIQYFGAGTRLSVL.

The rearrangement uses TRBV6-2 or TRBV6-3 and TRBJ2-4; D gene uncertain. Trimming pared 4 bases from V and 8 bases from J, leaving 15 bases between. Germline V gene data show CDR1 as MNHEY and CDR2 as SVGEGT. The CDR3 loop spans 14 amino acids. The CDR3 DNA sequence: TGTGCCAGCAGTTTTGGCGGTAGCCATGACATTCAGTACTTC. Its translation is CASSFGGSHDIQYF.

This clonotype was observed at least ten times. The genes are TRBV29-1 and TRBJ2-7; possible D gene TRBD1, 6 bases. The germline V gene encodes CDR1 SQVTM and CDR2 ANQGSEA. The CDR3 length is 12 residues. V was cut by 6 bases and J by 7 bases, with 16 bases left in between. The chain's CDR3 is CSVTGTEGEQYV. The CDR3 coding sequence is TGCAGCGTCACAGGGACCGAGGGGGAGCAGTACGTC.

V is TRBV9 and J is TRBJ1-5, with a weak D call TRBD1 (5 bases). V lost 0 bases, J lost 9 bases, and 13 bases lay in between. In germline, CDR1 is SGDLS, CDR2 YYNGEE. The CDR3 has 14 amino acids. CDR3 amino acids: CASSVDQGRGPQHF. CDR3 in DNA: TGTGCCAGCAGCGTAGACCAGGGCCGGGGGCCCCAGCATTTT.

This clonotype was counted a few times. This chain links TRBV18 with TRBJ1-6; no reliable D call. The V and J ends lost 1 base and 10 bases respectively, with 8 bases between them. Germline V CDR1 and CDR2: KGHSH, LQKENI. This CDR3 region has 13 residues. CDR3 loop: CASSPLENSPLHF. The CDR3 region has the DNA TGTGCCAGCTCACCACTAGAGAACTCACCCCTCCACTTT.

The chain joins TRBV6-6 to TRBJ1-4; D call uncertain. Trimming cost V 0 bases and J 5 bases, with 10 bases left between them. The CDR3 extends over 15 amino acids. The V gene's germline CDR1 is MNHNY and CDR2 SVGAGI (reference sequence). This chain's CDR3 is CASSYSGGKNEKLFF. In DNA, the CDR3 is TGTGCCAGCAGTTACTCAGGAGGGAAAAATGAAAAACTGTTTTTT.

The chain uses TRBV10-2 and TRBJ2-6; weak D call: TRBD2 (5 bases). The CDR3 is 14 residues long. Germline V gives CDR1 WSHSY, CDR2 SAAADI. Trimming removed 2 bases from V and 9 bases from J, with 11 bases in between. In DNA form, the CDR3 reads TGCGCCAGCAGTGAGGAGACCCGGGGCAACGTCCTGACTTTC. Translated: CASSEETRGNVLTF.

The chain has TRBV24-1 and TRBJ2-3; 8 positions agree with TRBD2. This CDR3 has 16 residues. CDR1 is KGHDR and CDR2 is SFDVKD in the germline V gene. After removal of 6 bases from V and 6 bases from J, the junction contained 13 bases not matched to a gene. The CDR3 DNA reads TGTGCCACCAGTACGCAGGGTAGCGGGATAGGCGATACGCAGTATTTT. It encodes CATSTQGSGIGDTQYF.

This chain joins TRBV11-2 and TRBJ2-7; D is unresolved. Germline lookup yields CDR1 SGHAT and CDR2 FQNNGV. Deletions cut 6 bases from V and 3 bases from J, with 15 bases between. This CDR3 is built from 14 residues. CDR3 nucleotide sequence: TGTGCCAGCAGTCCAGAGGCGCTAGGCTACGAGCAGTACGTC. Translated: CASSPEALGYEQYV.

Ten or more counts support this clonotype. The V and J genes are TRBV12-5 and TRBJ1-1, with D possibly TRBD1 on 5 matching bases. CDR1 LGHNT and CDR2 FRNRAP come from the germline V gene. There are 15 residues in the CDR3. Trimming left V 5 bases short and J 1 base short, with 14 bases between. The CDR3 reads CASGGQWAANTEAFF. The CDR3 DNA is TGTGCTAGTGGTGGACAATGGGCAGCGAACACTGAAGCTTTCTTT.

The CDR3 sequence is CASSQGVLAGGPGTDTQYF. DNA for the CDR3: TGTGCCAGCAGCCAAGGGGTACTAGCGGGGGGGCCCGGCACAGATACGCAGTATTTT. The chain has TRBV4-2 and TRBJ2-3; the match to TRBD2 covers 13 bases. V was clipped by 1 base and J by 1 base; unmatched bases: 8. The germline CDR1 and CDR2 sequences are LGHNA and YNFKEQ. The CDR3 extends over 19 amino acids.

The chain couples TRBV24-1 to TRBJ1-5; D uncertain. There are 15 residues in the CDR3. The ends were cut back, 3 bases at V and 4 bases at J, with 12 bases in the middle. CDR1 is KGHDR and CDR2 is SFDVKD in the germline V gene. The CDR3 nucleotides are TGTGCCACCAGTGATACCTGGACGGAAAATCAGCCCCAGCATTTT. It codes for CATSDTWTENQPQHF.

In this sample, this clonotype turned up many times. The gene calls are TRBV12-3 or TRBV12-4 and TRBJ1-2; D not certain. The V gene lost 4 bases and the J gene lost 0 bases, with 12 bases spanning the gap. There are 15 residues in the CDR3. CDR3 coding DNA: TGTGCCAGCAGTTCCCGGTTGAGGGCTAACTATGGCTACACCTTC. It is translated as CASSSRLRANYGYTF.

The chain joins TRBV29-1 to TRBJ1-2, with 7 bases aligning to TRBD1. The germline CDR1 and CDR2 sequences are SQVTM and ANQGSEA. Trimming at V came to 4 bases and at J to 5 bases, leaving 4 bases not matched to a gene. The CDR3 runs 12 residues. CDR3 DNA sequence: TGCAGCGTTGGATCGGGACAGTATGGCTACACCTTC. This gives the protein CSVGSGQYGYTF.

This clonotype has only a few counts. At one boundary the junction diverges from the germline segment, which might be a read error. This chain links TRBV11-2 with TRBJ1-1; no firm D call. This CDR3 is 13 amino acids long. CDR1 and CDR2 (germline): SGHAT, FQNNGV. The CDR3: CASSRTVNTEVFF. The CDR3 DNA reads TGTGCCAGCAGCCGAACGGTGAACACTGAAGTTTTCTTT.

CDR3 in amino acids: CASRPSSGRRDNEQFF. The CDR3 nucleotides are TGTGCCAGCAGGCCCAGCTCGGGACGGAGAGACAATGAGCAGTTCTTC. V gene TRBV6-1 combines with J gene TRBJ2-1; either TRBD1 or TRBD2 may supply D (5 bases each). Trimming removed 6 bases from V and 5 bases from J, with 20 bases in between. CDR1 MNHNS and CDR2 SASEGT come from the germline V gene. CDR3 length: 16 amino acids.

This clonotype was detected a few times. The chain couples TRBV5-1 to TRBJ1-1; D unresolved. This CDR3 has 14 residues. The V gene's germline CDR1 is SGHRS and CDR2 YFSETQ. V was clipped by 0 bases and J by 5 bases, with 11 bases between them. The CDR3 DNA sequence: TGCGCCAGCAGCTTGGATGGCTTTAGGACTGAAGCTTTCTTT. This sequence encodes CASSLDGFRTEAFF.

V usage is TRBV10-2 and J usage is TRBJ2-5; D possibly corresponds to TRBD1 (6 bases). The V gene's germline CDR1 is WSHSY and CDR2 SAAADI. The CDR3 runs 13 residues. The V end was cut by 2 bases, the J end by 4 bases, with 8 bases between. The CDR3 region is CASSETRGETQYF. CDR3 in DNA: TGCGCCAGCAGTGAGACCAGGGGAGAGACCCAGTACTTC.

Worth noting for this clonotype: A junction boundary mismatches the germline segment, possibly from a read error. J is TRBJ2-3 and V is TRBV3-1; 8 bases line up with TRBD2. This CDR3 is built from 14 residues. CDR1 is LGHDT, CDR2 YNNKEL, per germline (reference sequence). Here the CDR3 reads CANSLTSGTDTQYF. The CDR3 DNA reads as TGTGCCAACAGCCTGACTAGCGGCACAGATACGCAGTATTTT.

This clonotype was counted ten times or more. The genes are TRBV7-9 and TRBJ2-3; 7 bases agree with TRBD2. The ends lost 3 bases at V and 2 bases at J; junction bases unmatched: 5. The CDR3 consists of 15 residues. CDR1 and CDR2 (germline): SEHNR, FQNEAQ (reference sequence). The CDR3 reads CASSLRGSDTDTQYF. The CDR3 nucleotides are TGTGCCAGCAGCTTGCGGGGGTCCGACACAGATACGCAGTATTTT.

J is TRBJ1-5 and V is TRBV4-1; TRBD1 might be the D (5 bases). CDR1 is MGHRA and CDR2 is YSYEKL in the germline V gene. V was shortened by 0 bases and J by 3 bases, with 12 bases between the two germline ends. This CDR3 is built from 16 residues. DNA of the CDR3: TGCGCCAGCAGCCAAGAACCGACGGGGCTCAATCAGCCCCAGCATTTT. This encodes CASSQEPTGLNQPQHF.